A single sample gave rise to the 25 T cell receptor beta chains below, sequenced in a study of PD-1 blockade in classical Hodgkin lymphoma. After autologous stem cell transplantation all patients relapsed, and prior brentuximab vedotin exposure differed between cohorts. Repertoires were generated with immunoSEQ multiplex PCR, while TCRdb's copy carries only in-frame clones and drops some. The sample has 120,000 to 150,000 clones, about 78% seen once. Sequencing used peripheral blood mononuclear cells (PBMCs), obtained before the second cycle of nivolumab. These receptors were taken from a human donor with classical Hodgkin lymphoma.

DNA for the CDR3: TGTGCCAGCAGCCGCCGTATAGATACGCAGTATTTT. Amino acids: CASSRRIDTQYF. The chain uses TRBV7-3 and TRBJ2-3; the D is unclear. This CDR3 spans 12 amino acids. The germline V gene encodes CDR1 SGHTA and CDR2 FQGTGA. The V end lost 5 bases, the J end lost 5 bases, and 8 bases lay between the germline ends. Looking up the rest from reference TRBV7-3 and TRBJ2-3 gives the full variable domain: GAGVSQTPSNKVTEKGKYVELRCDPISGHTALYWYRQSLGQGPEFLIYFQGTGAADDSGLPNDRFFAVRPEGSVSTLKIQRTERGDSAVYLCASSRRIDTQYFGPGTRLTVL.

The chain carries TRBV4-2 and TRBJ2-1; no firm D call. This CDR3 has 16 residues. V lost 1 base and J 2 bases, leaving 12 bases between the germline ends. The germline gives CDR1 LGHNA, CDR2 YNFKEQ. The CDR3 reads CASSQGMAEAYNEQFF. DNA for the CDR3: TGTGCCAGCAGCCAAGGAATGGCAGAAGCCTACAATGAGCAGTTCTTC.

This chain connects TRBV7-6 to TRBJ2-7, with 7 bases that match TRBD1. Per the germline V gene, CDR1 is SGHVS and CDR2 is FNYEAQ. With V trimmed by 1 base and J by 1 base, 1 base remained unmatched. The CDR3 has 14 residues. The CDR3 nucleotides read TGTGCCAGCAGCTTAGGCAGGGGGTCCTACGAGCAGTACTTC. Translating gives CASSLGRGSYEQYF. The full variable domain, with the rest looked up from reference TRBV7-6 and TRBJ2-7, is GAGVSQSPRYKVTKRGQDVALRCDPISGHVSLYWYRQALGQGPEFLTYFNYEAQQDKSGLPNDRFSAERPEGSISTLTIQRTEQRDSAMYRCASSLGRGSYEQYFGPGTRLTVT.

The chain is built from TRBV5-6 and TRBJ2-7; 9 bases are a match to TRBD1. Germline CDR1 SGHDT, CDR2 YYEEEE. J was trimmed by 5 bases and V by 2 bases; bases with no gene match: 11. The CDR3 consists of 16 residues. DNA of the CDR3: TGTGCCAGCAGCTTTTTTACGGGACAGGGAGGAAACGAGCAGTACTTC. It translates to CASSFFTGQGGNEQYF.

The sample holds one count of this clone. This CDR3 reads CASRPTEQETQYF. In nucleotides, the CDR3 is TGTGCCAGCAGACCTACAGAACAAGAGACCCAGTACTTC. The chain has TRBV7-9 and TRBJ2-5; unclear D gene. V lost 6 bases to trimming and J lost 2 bases, with 10 bases between them. CDR1 is SEHNR, CDR2 FQNEAQ, per germline (reference sequence). The CDR3 is 13 amino acids.

The rearrangement links TRBV6-1 to TRBJ1-5; the match to TRBD1 covers 7 bases. Trimming cost V 9 bases and J 4 bases; bases outside gene matches: 9. The CDR3 covers 14 residues. Germline CDR1 reads MNHNS; CDR2 reads SASEGT. The CDR3 loop reads CASARQGRNQPQHF. The CDR3 region has the DNA TGTGCCAGTGCTCGACAGGGTCGGAATCAGCCCCAGCATTTT.

This chain links TRBV5-1 with TRBJ1-2; perhaps TRBD1 as D (5 bases). Trimming stripped 0 bases from V and 3 bases from J, with 12 bases between. This CDR3 spans 15 amino acids. The germline V gene has CDR1 SGHRS and CDR2 YFSETQ. The CDR3 spells CASSLDGGEDYGYTF. Written as DNA, the CDR3 is TGCGCCAGCAGCTTGGATGGGGGAGAGGACTATGGCTACACCTTC.

The genes are TRBV5-1 and TRBJ2-3; possibly TRBD2 for D (6 bases). Trimming took off 1 base at V and 4 bases at J, with 7 bases between the two ends. There are 13 residues in the CDR3. The germline V gene encodes CDR1 SGHRS and CDR2 YFSETQ. The CDR3 DNA follows: TGCGCCAGCAGCTTGTGGGACTCAGATACGCAGTATTTT. It yields the protein CASSLWDSDTQYF.

The CDR3 protein is CASSPGTATYNEQFF. The CDR3 DNA follows: TGTGCCAGCAGCCCCGGGACAGCAACCTACAATGAGCAGTTCTTC. The V call is TRBV6-5, the J call TRBJ2-1, with 7 bases aligning to TRBD1. CDR1 is MNHEY, CDR2 SVGAGI, per germline. V shed 6 bases and J 2 bases; nucleotides not matched to a gene: 7. This CDR3 contains 15 residues.

V gene TRBV6-5 combines with J gene TRBJ1-1; D ambiguous. The CDR3 has 15 residues. Between the trimmed V and J ends, which lost 0 bases and 5 bases, there was a span of 13 bases. Per germline, CDR1 MNHEY and CDR2 SVGAGI. This CDR3 is CASSYSWTGRTEAFF. The CDR3 coding sequence is TGTGCCAGCAGTTACTCGTGGACGGGAAGGACTGAAGCTTTCTTT.

The table lists this clone with a count of one. The chain joins TRBV10-3 to TRBJ2-2; 11 bases match TRBD1. Losses at the gene ends were 6 bases for V and 5 bases for J; bases not matched to a gene: 5. CDR1 ENHRY and CDR2 SYGVKD come from the germline V gene. CDR3 length: 15 amino acids. CDR3 sequence: CAISTGTGGTGELFF. As DNA, the CDR3 is TGTGCCATCAGCACCGGGACAGGGGGGACCGGGGAGCTGTTTTTT.

V gene TRBV7-9 combines with J gene TRBJ1-1; possibly TRBD1 for D (5 bases). The CDR3 is 13 amino acids. The V gene's germline CDR1 is SEHNR and CDR2 FQNEAQ (reference sequence). The V and J ends lost 1 base and 9 bases respectively, with 12 bases between them. CDR3 sequence: CASSLGQGGQAFF. The CDR3 bases are TGTGCCAGCAGCTTAGGGCAGGGAGGCCAAGCTTTCTTT. Based on the CDR3 plus reference TRBV7-9 and TRBJ1-1, the full variable domain is DTGVSQNPRHKITKRGQNVTFRCDPISEHNRLYWYRQTLGQGPEFLTYFQNEAQLEKSRLLSDRFSAERPKGSFSTLEIQRTEQGDSAMYLCASSLGQGGQAFFGQGTRLTVV.

This clone was seen only once. J is TRBJ2-3 and V is TRBV5-1; 11 bases are a match to TRBD2. Germline V gene sequence: CDR1 SGHRS, CDR2 YFSETQ. The length of the CDR3 is 19 residues. V trimming: 1 base; J trimming: 2 bases; junction bases outside the gene matches: 12. The chain's CDR3 is CASSLIGVAGGHNTDTQYF. The DNA of the CDR3 is TGCGCCAGCAGCTTGATAGGAGTAGCGGGGGGGCACAACACAGATACGCAGTATTTT.

This clone appeared a few times. The chain carries TRBV28 and TRBJ1-5; D gene unclear. The CDR3 loop spans 15 amino acids. Trimming removed 6 bases at V and 0 bases at J, with 12 bases between. Looked up from germline, CDR1 is MDHEN and CDR2 is SYDVKM. The CDR3, as DNA: TGTGCCAGCAGCGAAGGGCGGTATAGCAATCAGCCCCAGCATTTT. It translates to CASSEGRYSNQPQHF.

Only a few counts were recorded for this clone. The chain employs TRBV6-5 and TRBJ2-1, with 11 bases that match TRBD1. CDR1 and CDR2 from the germline V gene are MNHEY and SVGAGI. This CDR3 is 13 amino acids long. With 9 bases clipped from V and 9 bases from J, the junction kept 7 bases outside the gene matches. CDR3 residues: CASSGTGGLEQFF. CDR3 sequence (DNA): TGTGCCAGTTCCGGGACAGGGGGACTTGAGCAGTTCTTC.

This chain links TRBV19 with TRBJ2-4; weak D call: TRBD1 (6 bases). V dropped 7 bases and J dropped 2 bases, with 9 bases sitting between them. This CDR3 has 13 residues. The germline V gene encodes CDR1 LNHDA and CDR2 SQIVND (reference sequence). CDR3 region: CASTQGPKNIQYF. The CDR3 DNA follows: TGTGCCAGTACTCAGGGGCCCAAAAACATTCAGTACTTC.

The table lists this clone with a few counts. This rearrangement joins TRBV2 to TRBJ2-2; a possible D gene is TRBD2 (6 bases). The CDR3 contains 12 residues. From germline, CDR1 is SNHLY and CDR2 FYNNEI. With 10 bases removed from V and 5 bases from J, the gap between germline ends came to 11 bases. The CDR3 sequence is CATKRGTGELFF. CDR3 DNA: TGTGCCACCAAACGGGGGACCGGGGAGCTGTTTTTT.

The rearrangement uses TRBV11-1 and TRBJ2-4, with no clear D. The CDR3 totals 13 residues. The ends were cut back, 5 bases at V and 2 bases at J, with 7 bases in the middle. CDR1 and CDR2 from the germline V gene are SGHAT and FQDESV (reference sequence). The CDR3 is CASSPETKNIQYF. DNA of the CDR3: TGTGCCAGCAGCCCGGAAACCAAAAACATTCAGTACTTC.

The rearrangement uses TRBV10-3 and TRBJ1-2; no reliable D call. This CDR3 spans 13 amino acids. Germline V lookup: CDR1 ENHRY, CDR2 SYGVKD. With 0 bases removed from V and 3 bases from J, the gap between germline ends came to 5 bases. The chain's CDR3 is CAISESRDYGYTF. The DNA for the CDR3 is TGTGCCATCAGTGAGTCGAGAGACTATGGCTACACCTTC.

This clone came up a few times. The rearrangement uses TRBV2 and TRBJ1-2; D not resolved. The CDR3 extends over 12 amino acids. CDR1 and CDR2 from the germline V gene are SNHLY and FYNNEI. Between the trimmed V and J ends, which lost 0 bases and 7 bases, there was a span of 6 bases. The CDR3 sequence: CASSEALAGYTF. CDR3 coding DNA: TGTGCCAGCAGTGAAGCTCTCGCTGGCTACACCTTC.

The gene calls are TRBV6-6 and TRBJ1-2, with D tentatively TRBD1 (5 bases). Per germline, CDR1 MNHNY and CDR2 SVGAGI (reference sequence). The CDR3 covers 13 residues. With 6 bases removed from V and 8 bases from J, the gap between germline ends came to 16 bases. The CDR3 sequence is CASRTTQGRGYTF. CDR3 nucleotide sequence: TGTGCCAGCAGAACTACCCAGGGTAGAGGCTACACCTTC.

This clone has a handful of counts. This sequence joins TRBV27 and TRBJ1-1, with D perhaps TRBD1 (5 bases). Germline loops: CDR1 MNHEY, CDR2 SMNVEV (reference sequence). Trimming removed 2 bases at V and 0 bases at J, with 13 bases between. This CDR3 region has 16 residues. In DNA form, the CDR3 reads TGTGCCAGCAGTTTACGAGGGTGGGGCATGAACACTGAAGCTTTCTTT. This codes for CASSLRGWGMNTEAFF.

The V call is TRBV6-5, the J call TRBJ1-4; D not certain. Germline CDR1 reads MNHEY; CDR2 reads SVGAGI. The CDR3 has 15 amino acids. V lost 2 bases, J lost 0 bases, and 7 bases lay in between. This CDR3 is CASSYGHATNEKLFF. The CDR3 DNA reads TGTGCCAGCAGTTACGGGCATGCAACTAATGAAAAACTGTTTTTT.

This clone was observed a single time. The chain joins TRBV7-2 to TRBJ2-3; maybe TRBD2 (6 bases). Trimming pared 2 bases from V and 4 bases from J, leaving 16 bases between. CDR3 length: 16 residues. Germline CDR1 and CDR2: SGHTA and FQGNSA. The CDR3 loop is CASSLWAGRRSDTQYF. For the CDR3, the DNA is TGTGCCAGCAGCTTATGGGCGGGACGAAGGTCAGATACGCAGTATTTT.

The V and J genes are TRBV7-2 and TRBJ1-1; D possibly corresponds to TRBD1 (5 bases). The CDR3 contains 15 residues. Trimming took 6 bases from V and 1 from J, leaving 15 bases between them. Germline CDR1 reads SGHTA; CDR2 reads FQGNSA. The CDR3 DNA follows: TGTGCCAGCAGATTTAGGGGCGGTGGGAACACTGAAGCTTTCTTT. Its protein is CASRFRGGGNTEAFF.